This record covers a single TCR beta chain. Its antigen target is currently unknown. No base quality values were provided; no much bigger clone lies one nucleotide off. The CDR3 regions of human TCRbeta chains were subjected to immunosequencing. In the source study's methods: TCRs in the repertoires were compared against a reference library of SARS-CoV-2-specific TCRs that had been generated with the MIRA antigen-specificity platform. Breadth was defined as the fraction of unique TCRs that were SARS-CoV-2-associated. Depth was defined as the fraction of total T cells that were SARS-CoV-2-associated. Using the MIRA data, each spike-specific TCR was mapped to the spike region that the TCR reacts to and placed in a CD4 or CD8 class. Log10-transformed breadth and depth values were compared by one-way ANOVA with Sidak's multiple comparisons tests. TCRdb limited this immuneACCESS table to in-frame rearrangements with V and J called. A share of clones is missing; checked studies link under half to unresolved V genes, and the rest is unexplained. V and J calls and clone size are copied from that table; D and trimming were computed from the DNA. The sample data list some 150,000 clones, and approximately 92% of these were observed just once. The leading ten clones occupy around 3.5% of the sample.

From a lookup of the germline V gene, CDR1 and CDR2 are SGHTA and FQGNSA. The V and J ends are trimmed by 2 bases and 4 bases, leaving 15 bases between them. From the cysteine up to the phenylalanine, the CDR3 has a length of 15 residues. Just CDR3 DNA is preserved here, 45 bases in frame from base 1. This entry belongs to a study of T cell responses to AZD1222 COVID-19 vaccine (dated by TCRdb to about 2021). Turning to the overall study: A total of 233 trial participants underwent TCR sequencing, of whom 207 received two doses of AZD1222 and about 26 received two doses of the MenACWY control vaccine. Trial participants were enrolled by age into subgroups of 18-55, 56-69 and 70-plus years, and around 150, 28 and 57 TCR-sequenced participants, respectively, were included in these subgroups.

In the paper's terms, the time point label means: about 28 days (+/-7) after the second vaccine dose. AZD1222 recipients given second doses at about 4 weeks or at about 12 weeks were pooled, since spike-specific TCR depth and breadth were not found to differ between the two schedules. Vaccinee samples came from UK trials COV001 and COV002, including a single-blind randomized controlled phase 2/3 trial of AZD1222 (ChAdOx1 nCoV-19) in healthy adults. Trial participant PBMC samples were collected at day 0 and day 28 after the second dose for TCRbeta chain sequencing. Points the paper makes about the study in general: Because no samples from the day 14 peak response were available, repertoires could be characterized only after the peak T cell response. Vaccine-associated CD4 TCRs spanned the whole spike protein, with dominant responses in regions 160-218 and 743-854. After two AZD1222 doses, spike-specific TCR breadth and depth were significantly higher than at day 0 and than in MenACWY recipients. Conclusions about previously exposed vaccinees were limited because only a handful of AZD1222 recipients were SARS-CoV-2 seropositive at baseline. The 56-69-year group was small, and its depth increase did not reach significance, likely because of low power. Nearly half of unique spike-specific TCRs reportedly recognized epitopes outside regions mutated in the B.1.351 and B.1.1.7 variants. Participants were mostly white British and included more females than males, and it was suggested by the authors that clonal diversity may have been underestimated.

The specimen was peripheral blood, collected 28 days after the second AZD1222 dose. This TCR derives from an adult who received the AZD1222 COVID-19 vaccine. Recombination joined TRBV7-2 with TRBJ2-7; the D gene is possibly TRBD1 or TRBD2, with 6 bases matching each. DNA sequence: TGTGCCAGCAGCTTAAGTCCGGGGGCCTTATACGAGCAGTACTTC. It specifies CASSLSPGALYEQYF. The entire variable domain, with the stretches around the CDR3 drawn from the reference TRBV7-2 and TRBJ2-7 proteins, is GAGVSQSPSNKVTEKGKDVELRCDPISGHTALYWYRQSLGQGLEFLIYFQGNSAPDKSGLPSDRFSAERTGGSVSTLTIQRTQQEDSAVYLCASSLSPGALYEQYFGPGTRLTVT.